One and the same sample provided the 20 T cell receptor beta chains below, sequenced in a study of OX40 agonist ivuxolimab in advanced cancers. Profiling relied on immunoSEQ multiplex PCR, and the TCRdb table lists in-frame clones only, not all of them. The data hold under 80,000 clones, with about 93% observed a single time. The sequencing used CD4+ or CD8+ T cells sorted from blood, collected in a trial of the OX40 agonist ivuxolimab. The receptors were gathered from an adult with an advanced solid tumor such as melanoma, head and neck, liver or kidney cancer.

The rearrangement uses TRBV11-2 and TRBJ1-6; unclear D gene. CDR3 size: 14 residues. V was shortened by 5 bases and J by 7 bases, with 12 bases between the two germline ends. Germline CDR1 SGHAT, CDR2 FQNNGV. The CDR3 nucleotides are TGTGCCAGCAGCCCCGGGTTGGAAAATTCACCCCTCCACTTT. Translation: CASSPGLENSPLHF.

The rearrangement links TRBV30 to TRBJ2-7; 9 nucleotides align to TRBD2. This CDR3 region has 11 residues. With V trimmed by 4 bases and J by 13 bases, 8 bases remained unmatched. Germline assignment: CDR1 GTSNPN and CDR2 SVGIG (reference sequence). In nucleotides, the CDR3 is TGTGCCTGGACTAATAGCGGGAGTAGATACTTC. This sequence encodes CAWTNSGSRYF. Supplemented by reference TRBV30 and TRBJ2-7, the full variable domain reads SQTIHQWPATLVQPVGSPLSLECTVEGTSNPNLYWYRQAAGRGLQLLFYSVGIGQISSEVPQNLSASRPQDRQFILSSKKLLLSDSGFYLCAWTNSGSRYFGPGTRLTVT.

The CDR3 loop is CASSLSAGGDYGYTF. In DNA, the CDR3 is TGTGCCAGCAGTTTATCCGCAGGGGGGGACTATGGCTACACCTTC. This chain links TRBV27 with TRBJ1-2; the match to TRBD1 covers 7 bases. Trimming took 0 bases from V and 3 from J; bases not matched to a gene: 4. In germline, CDR1 is MNHEY, CDR2 SMNVEV (reference sequence). The CDR3 runs 15 residues.

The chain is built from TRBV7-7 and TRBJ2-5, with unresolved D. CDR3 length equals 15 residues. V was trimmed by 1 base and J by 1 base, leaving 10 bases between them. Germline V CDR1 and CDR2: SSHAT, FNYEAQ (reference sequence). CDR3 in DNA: TGTGCCAGCAGCTTAGGGTTCGGACCCCAAGAGACCCAGTACTTC. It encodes CASSLGFGPQETQYF.

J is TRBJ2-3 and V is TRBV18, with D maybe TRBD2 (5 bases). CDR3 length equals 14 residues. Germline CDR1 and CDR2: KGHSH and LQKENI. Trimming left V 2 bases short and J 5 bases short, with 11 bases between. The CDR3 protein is CASSPFSGIDTQYF. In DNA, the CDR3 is TGTGCCAGCTCACCATTTTCGGGAATAGATACGCAGTATTTT.

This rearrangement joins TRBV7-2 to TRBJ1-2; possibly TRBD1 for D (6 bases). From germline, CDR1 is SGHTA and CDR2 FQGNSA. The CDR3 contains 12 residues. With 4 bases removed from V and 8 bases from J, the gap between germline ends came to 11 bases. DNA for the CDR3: TGTGCCAGCAGCTCCTCAGGGGTCGGCTACACCTTC. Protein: CASSSSGVGYTF.

The CDR3 loop reads CASSYSRLGDTQYF. The CDR3 DNA follows: TGTGCCAGCAGTTACTCTCGACTCGGAGATACGCAGTATTTT. The genes are TRBV6-5 and TRBJ2-3; D call uncertain. The V end was cut by 0 bases, the J end by 5 bases, with 9 bases between. Germline V gives CDR1 MNHEY, CDR2 SVGAGI. CDR3 length: 14 residues.

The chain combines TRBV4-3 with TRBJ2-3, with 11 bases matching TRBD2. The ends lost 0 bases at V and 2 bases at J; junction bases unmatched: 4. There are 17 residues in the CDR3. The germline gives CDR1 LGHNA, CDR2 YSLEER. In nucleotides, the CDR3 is TGCGCCAGCAGCCAAGAGGGTAGCGGGGGGGCCACAGATACGCAGTATTTT. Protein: CASSQEGSGGATDTQYF.

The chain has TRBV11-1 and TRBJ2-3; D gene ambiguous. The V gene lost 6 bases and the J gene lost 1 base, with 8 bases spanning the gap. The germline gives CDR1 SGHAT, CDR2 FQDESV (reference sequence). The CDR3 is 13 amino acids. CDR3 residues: CASSTTGTDTQYF. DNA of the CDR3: TGTGCCAGCAGTACAACGGGCACAGATACGCAGTATTTT.

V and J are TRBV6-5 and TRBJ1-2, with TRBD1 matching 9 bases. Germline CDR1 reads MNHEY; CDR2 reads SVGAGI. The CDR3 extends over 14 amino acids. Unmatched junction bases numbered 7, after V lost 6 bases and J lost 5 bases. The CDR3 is CASRPDRGFYGYTF. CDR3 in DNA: TGTGCCAGCAGACCCGACAGGGGGTTTTATGGCTACACCTTC.

The CDR3 protein is CASSERQSSYEQYF. The CDR3 bases are TGTGCCAGTAGTGAGCGGCAGAGCTCCTACGAGCAGTACTTC. The chain recombines TRBV19 with TRBJ2-7; a possible D gene is TRBD2 (5 bases). The CDR3 is made up of 14 amino acids. Germline CDR1 is LNHDA and CDR2 is SQIVND (reference sequence). Trimming cost V 5 bases and J 0 bases, with 11 bases left between them.

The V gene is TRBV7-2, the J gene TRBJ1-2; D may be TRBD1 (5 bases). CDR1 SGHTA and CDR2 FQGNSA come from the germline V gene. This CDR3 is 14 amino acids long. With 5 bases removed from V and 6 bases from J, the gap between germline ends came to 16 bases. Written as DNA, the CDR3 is TGTGCCAGCAGCCGGGACCGCGGGGTGAATGGCTACACCTTC. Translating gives CASSRDRGVNGYTF.

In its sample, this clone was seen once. The CDR3 nucleotides are TGTGCCAGCAGCTTAATGGGACTAGCGGGATTGTACGAGCAGTACTTC. It specifies CASSLMGLAGLYEQYF. The V call is TRBV21-1, the J call TRBJ2-7; the table's D gene call, TRBD2, was not cross checked with the DNA. TRBV21-1 has pseudogene status. The CDR3 extends over 16 amino acids.

In DNA form, the CDR3 reads TGCGCCAGCAACGACGGACAGGGAGGATTAAACACTGAAGCTTTCTTT. Amino acids: CASNDGQGGLNTEAFF. V usage is TRBV5-1 and J usage is TRBJ1-1; 8 positions match TRBD1. The germline V gene encodes CDR1 SGHRS and CDR2 YFSETQ. The CDR3 is 16 residues long. The trim removed 6 bases at V and 2 bases at J, leaving 12 bases unmatched.

The CDR3 coding sequence is TGCGCCAGCAGCCTCCGGACAGGGGGCCACGAGCAGTACTTC. This encodes CASSLRTGGHEQYF. The V call is TRBV5-1, the J call TRBJ2-7; TRBD1 agrees at 11 bases. J gave up 5 bases and V 4 bases, and 5 bases lay outside the gene matches. The CDR3 runs to 14 residues. Germline V gene data show CDR1 as SGHRS and CDR2 as YFSETQ.

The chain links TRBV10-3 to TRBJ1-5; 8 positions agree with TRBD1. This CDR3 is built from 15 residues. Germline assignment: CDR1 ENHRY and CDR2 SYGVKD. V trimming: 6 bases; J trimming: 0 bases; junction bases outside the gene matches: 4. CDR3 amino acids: CAISRQGNSNQPQHF. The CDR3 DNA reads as TGTGCCATCAGCAGACAGGGGAATAGCAATCAGCCCCAGCATTTT.

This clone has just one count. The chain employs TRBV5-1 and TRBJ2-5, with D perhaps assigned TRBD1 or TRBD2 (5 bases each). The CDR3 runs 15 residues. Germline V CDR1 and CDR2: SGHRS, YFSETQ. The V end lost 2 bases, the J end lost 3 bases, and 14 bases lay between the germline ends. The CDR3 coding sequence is TGCGCCAGCAGCTTATTAGGGACGGAGGAAGAGACCCAGTACTTC. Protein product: CASSLLGTEEETQYF.

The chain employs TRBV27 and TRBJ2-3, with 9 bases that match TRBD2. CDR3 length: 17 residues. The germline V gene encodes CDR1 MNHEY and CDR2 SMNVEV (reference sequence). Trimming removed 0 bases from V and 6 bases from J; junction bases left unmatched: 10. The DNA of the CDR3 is TGTGCCAGCAGTTTATCTGCGGGGGGGGCTGCGCGGGATACGCAGTATTTT. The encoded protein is CASSLSAGGAARDTQYF.

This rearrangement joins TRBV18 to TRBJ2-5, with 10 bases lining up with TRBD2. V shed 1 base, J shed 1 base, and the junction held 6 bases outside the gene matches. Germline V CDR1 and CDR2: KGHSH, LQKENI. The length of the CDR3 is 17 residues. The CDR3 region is CASSPLSAGGAQETQYF. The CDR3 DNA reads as TGTGCCAGCTCACCACTGTCAGCGGGGGGGGCCCAAGAGACCCAGTACTTC.

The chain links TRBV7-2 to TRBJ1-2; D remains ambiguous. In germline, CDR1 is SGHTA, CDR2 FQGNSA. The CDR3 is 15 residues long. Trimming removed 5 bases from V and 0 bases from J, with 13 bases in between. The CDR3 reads CASSPRTGANYGYTF. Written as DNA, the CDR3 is TGTGCCAGCAGCCCCCGCACGGGAGCTAACTATGGCTACACCTTC.